The 21 T cell receptor beta chains below come from one sample, sequenced in a study of T-cell reconstitution after alpha-beta-depleted transplantation in children listed by TCRdb under 2016. This sample's treatment or condition label indicates: allogeneic hematopoietic cell transplantation with graft depleted of TCRalphabeta T cells and CD19 B cells. Library creation used PCR. TCRdb shows the sequencer as Illumina HiSeq 2500. To normalize quantification of the TCRbeta repertoire, the TCR libraries were built with molecular barcoding that relied on unique molecular identifiers. The public sequencing data were trimmed at Q25 with fastp and processed into clonotypes with MiXCR by TCRdb, which kept only in-frame beta chains. Every distinct CDR3 protein forms one entry, paired with its most common genes and DNA. This sample is represented by under 300,000 distinct CDR3 sequences; about 9.9% of them were singletons. 20% to 30% of the sample lies in the top ten.

Specimen: peripheral blood, collected 180 days after TCRalphabeta/CD19-depleted stem cell transplant. These receptors were obtained from a male patient between 2 and 15 years old who had a stem cell transplant for chronic granulomatous disease, so the T cells may come from the graft donor.

This clonotype was seen repeatedly, ten times or more. CDR3 DNA sequence: TGTGCCAGCAGCCTTTTCCGGGACAGGGGCTACAATGAGCAGTTCTTC. Protein sequence: CASSLFRDRGYNEQFF. V usage is TRBV3-1 and J usage is TRBJ2-1; 10 positions agree with TRBD1. The V gene end was trimmed by 4 bases and the J gene end by 3 bases; junction bases not matched to a gene: 6. The CDR3 loop spans 16 amino acids. Germline V CDR1 and CDR2: LGHDT, YNNKEL (reference sequence).

At least ten counts were recorded for this clonotype. This chain connects TRBV4-1 to TRBJ2-7; D is unresolved. Trimming took off 4 bases at V and 4 bases at J, with 14 bases between the two ends. The CDR3 is made up of 14 amino acids. Per germline, CDR1 MGHRA and CDR2 YSYEKL. The CDR3 sequence: CASSLLGNSYEQYF. In nucleotides, the CDR3 is TGCGCCAGCAGCCTCTTGGGGAACTCATACGAGCAGTACTTC.

This clonotype has a count of ten or more. The chain has TRBV18 and TRBJ2-1, with TRBD2 matching over 8 bases. CDR1 is KGHSH and CDR2 is LQKENI in the germline V gene. With 1 base clipped from V and 4 bases from J, the junction kept 6 bases outside the gene matches. The CDR3 is 16 residues long. CDR3 in amino acids: CASSPQKVAGYNEQFF. CDR3 DNA: TGTGCCAGCTCACCACAGAAGGTAGCGGGATACAATGAGCAGTTCTTC.

This clonotype was found many times. The rearrangement uses TRBV20-1 and TRBJ1-1; D is unclear. Per germline, CDR1 DFQATT and CDR2 SNEGSKA (reference sequence). The CDR3 covers 13 residues. V was cut by 3 bases and J by 0 bases, with 8 bases left in between. CDR3 region: CSAREHLNTEAFF. As DNA, the CDR3 is TGCAGTGCTAGGGAACACCTGAACACTGAAGCTTTCTTT.

In this sample, this clonotype turned up many times. This chain joins TRBV20-1 and TRBJ2-5; D tentatively reads TRBD1 or TRBD2 (5 bases each). CDR3 length equals 13 residues. V dropped 4 bases and J dropped 1 base, with 10 bases sitting between them. The germline V gene encodes CDR1 DFQATT and CDR2 SNEGSKA (reference sequence). The CDR3 nucleotides read TGCAGTGCTACCGGGACGAGCCAAGAGACCCAGTACTTC. Its protein product is CSATGTSQETQYF.

This clonotype appeared many times. The chain couples TRBV20-1 to TRBJ2-5; 11 nucleotides match TRBD2. Germline values: CDR1 DFQATT, CDR2 SNEGSKA (reference sequence). Unmatched junction bases numbered 10, after V lost 5 bases and J lost 5 bases. The CDR3 is 15 amino acids. CDR3 sequence reads: CSAQRIAGGRETQYF. CDR3 in DNA: TGCAGTGCTCAGAGAATAGCGGGGGGGCGGGAGACCCAGTACTTC.

This clonotype was seen many times. The J gene is TRBJ2-7, the V gene TRBV5-1, with 10 nucleotides matching TRBD1. V lost 4 bases and J lost 5; bases outside the gene matches: 6. Germline loops: CDR1 SGHRS, CDR2 YFSETQ. The CDR3 consists of 14 residues. The CDR3 region has the DNA TGCGCCAGCAGCAGCCGGGACAGGGGTCACGAGCAGTACTTC. This codes for CASSSRDRGHEQYF. Complete variable domain (other parts from reference TRBV5-1 and TRBJ2-7): KAGVTQTPRYLIKTRGQQVTLSCSPISGHRSVSWYQQTPGQGLQFLFEYFSETQRNKGNFPGRFSGRQFSNSRSEMNVSTLELGDSALYLCASSSRDRGHEQYFGPGTRLTVT.

This clonotype showed up many times. This CDR3 reads CATRNSGSPTYEQYF. The CDR3 DNA reads as TGTGCCACCAGAAACAGCGGGAGCCCAACCTACGAGCAGTACTTC. V and J are TRBV15 and TRBJ2-7; 8 bases are a match to TRBD2. The CDR3 extends over 15 amino acids. Losses at the gene ends were 6 bases for V and 2 bases for J; bases not matched to a gene: 9. The germline gives CDR1 LNHNV, CDR2 YYDKDF (reference sequence).

This clonotype was found many times. A junction end diverges from the germline sequence, so it may reflect a read error. This chain uses TRBV28 with TRBJ2-4; 9 nucleotides match TRBD1. CDR3 length: 15 amino acids. Germline-derived CDR1 and CDR2 are MDHEN and SYDVKM. The CDR3 sequence: CASSFWGQGKDIQYF. CDR3 bases: TGTGCCAGCAGTTTTTGGGGACAGGGCAAAGACATTCAGTACTTC.

This clonotype was seen repeatedly, ten times or more. The gene calls are TRBV7-2 and TRBJ2-3, with 13 bases identical to TRBD2. Germline V gene sequence: CDR1 SGHTA, CDR2 FQGNSA. J lost 2 bases, V lost 7 bases, and 9 bases had no gene match. CDR3 length: 17 residues. As DNA, the CDR3 is TGTGCCAGCACCTCCGGACTAGCGGGGGTGTCCACAGATACGCAGTATTTT. The encoded protein is CASTSGLAGVSTDTQYF.

This clonotype was counted many times. The chain couples TRBV20-1 to TRBJ2-1, with D perhaps matching TRBD1 (6 bases). CDR1 and CDR2 (germline): DFQATT, SNEGSKA (reference sequence). Trimming took 6 bases from V and 1 from J, leaving 13 bases between them. The CDR3 covers 14 residues. The CDR3 sequence: CSAPQGLSYNEQFF. The CDR3 region has the DNA TGCAGTGCCCCCCAGGGGCTATCCTACAATGAGCAGTTCTTC.

The sample holds many counts of this clonotype. This chain joins TRBV4-3 and TRBJ2-2; TRBD2 matches 7 bases. Germline values: CDR1 LGHNA, CDR2 YSLEER. The CDR3 covers 15 residues. J was trimmed by 7 bases and V by 2 bases; bases with no gene match: 7. The CDR3 sequence: CASSQLLRGIGELFF. CDR3 in DNA: TGCGCCAGCAGCCAACTGTTGCGGGGGATCGGGGAGCTGTTTTTT.

This clonotype was recorded many times. The rearrangement links TRBV11-2 to TRBJ2-7; 7 positions match TRBD2. This CDR3 has 15 amino acids. Germline values: CDR1 SGHAT, CDR2 FQNNGV. Unmatched junction bases numbered 7, after V lost 5 bases and J lost 0 bases. CDR3 bases: TGTGCCAGCAGCAACCGGGACTACAGCTCCTACGAGCAGTACTTC. Amino acids: CASSNRDYSSYEQYF.

This clonotype was recorded many times. V is TRBV11-3 and J is TRBJ2-6; D is unclear. The V gene's germline CDR1 is SGHNT and CDR2 YENEEA. The CDR3 has 15 amino acids. V was pared by 4 bases and J by 2 bases, with 9 bases between. As DNA, the CDR3 is TGTGCCAGCAGCTCGACAAGAACTGGGGCCAACGTCCTGACTTTC. Translated, it gives CASSSTRTGANVLTF.

Notes on this clonotype: A much larger clone lies one base from this, so it may be a read error. The rearrangement links TRBV6-1 to TRBJ2-7; possibly TRBD2 for D (5 bases). Germline-derived CDR1 and CDR2 are MNHNS and SASEGT. The CDR3 sequence is 12 residues long. In DNA form, the CDR3 reads TGTGCCAGCAGTAATTTTGGGAGCTATACGAGCTTC. Encoded protein: CASSNFGSYTSF.

This clonotype has ten or more counts. CDR3: CASSLGGLAGADTQYF. DNA for the CDR3: TGCGCCAGCAGCTTGGGGGGACTAGCGGGAGCAGATACGCAGTATTTT. This rearrangement joins TRBV5-1 to TRBJ2-3; TRBD2 agrees at 14 bases. The V gene's germline CDR1 is SGHRS and CDR2 YFSETQ. There are 16 residues in the CDR3. The V gene end was trimmed by 0 bases and the J gene end by 4 bases; junction bases not matched to a gene: 1.

This clonotype was counted many times. V and J are TRBV20-1 and TRBJ1-6, with TRBD1 identical over 9 bases. From germline, CDR1 is DFQATT and CDR2 SNEGSKA (reference sequence). Germline trimming cut 3 bases from V and 8 bases from J; bases unmatched to any gene: 5. CDR3 length: 14 residues. The CDR3 nucleotides are TGCAGTGCTAGGCCGGGACAGGGAGATTCACCCCTCCACTTT. Translated: CSARPGQGDSPLHF.

In its sample, this clonotype was seen many times. The chain links TRBV5-1 to TRBJ1-1; D is possibly TRBD1 (5 bases). This CDR3 spans 14 amino acids. Trimming stripped 0 bases from V and 4 bases from J, with 10 bases between. In germline, CDR1 is SGHRS, CDR2 YFSETQ. For the CDR3, the DNA is TGCGCCAGCAGCTTGGTTGGGGGGGGCACTGAAGCTTTCTTT. It codes for CASSLVGGGTEAFF. Drawing the rest from reference TRBV5-1 and TRBJ1-1, the complete variable domain is KAGVTQTPRYLIKTRGQQVTLSCSPISGHRSVSWYQQTPGQGLQFLFEYFSETQRNKGNFPGRFSGRQFSNSRSEMNVSTLELGDSALYLCASSLVGGGTEAFFGQGTRLTVV.

The chain uses TRBV14 and TRBJ2-1; 10 nucleotides match TRBD1. Trimming removed 4 bases from V and 4 bases from J; junction bases left unmatched: 7. This CDR3 has 16 residues. CDR1 is SGHDN and CDR2 is FVKESK in the germline V gene. CDR3 nucleotides: TGTGCCAGCAGCCGACGAGGGGGACAGGGGTACAATGAGCAGTTCTTC. Its translation is CASSRRGGQGYNEQFF.

This clonotype was recorded at least ten times. V is TRBV6-5 and J is TRBJ2-5; D ambiguous. The CDR3 contains 15 residues. Trimming stripped 1 base from V and 5 bases from J, with 14 bases between. The germline V gene encodes CDR1 MNHEY and CDR2 SVGAGI. CDR3 sequence: CASSYLGLGKETQYF. The CDR3 bases are TGTGCCAGCAGTTACTTGGGCCTAGGGAAGGAGACCCAGTACTTC.

The sample holds many counts of this clonotype. This sequence joins TRBV18 and TRBJ2-6; TRBD1 matches at 11 bases. V trimming: 3 bases; J trimming: 12 bases; junction bases outside the gene matches: 7. The CDR3 is 15 amino acids. The V gene's germline CDR1 is KGHSH and CDR2 LQKENI. This CDR3 is CASSPGQGAPSVLTF. The DNA of the CDR3 is TGTGCCAGCTCACCCGGACAGGGGGCCCCAAGCGTCCTGACTTTC.